The clone carrying this T cell receptor beta chain was seen a handful of times. This CDR3 spans 14 amino acids. With 0 bases removed from V and 7 bases from J, the gap between germline ends came to 12 bases. Germline V CDR1 and CDR2: ENHRY, SYGVKD. This record comes from a study of T cells in Graves' hyperthyroidism and ophthalmopathy. The wider study: Specimen type is peripheral blood, collected at initial diagnosis prior to any treatment.

The authors took PBMCs from roughly 9.3 ml fresh peripheral blood. From RNA transcripts, TCR beta CDR3 regions were amplified. HTBI primers were employed in a first-round RT-PCR of the TCR CDR3. TCRdb used MiXCR to reprocess the multiplex PCR reads, holding one entry per CDR3 protein. The data contain 300,000 to 450,000 distinct CDR3 sequences, over 11% of them singletons. This TCR was recovered from a woman aged 55-69 years with Graves' hyperthyroidism. V and J are TRBV10-3 and TRBJ1-2, with D perhaps TRBD1 (5 bases). The sequenced sample consisted of blood. In DNA form, the CDR3 reads TGTGCCATCAGTGAGTCGTCAGGGTTTCGTGGCTACACCTTC. Amino acid sequence: CAISESSGFRGYTF.